This is a list of T cell receptor beta chains from one sample in a study of T-cell reconstitution after alpha-beta-depleted transplantation in children. TCRdb itself ran the PCR reads through MiXCR, one entry per CDR3 protein. The sample has some 640,000 distinct CDR3 sequences, roughly 15% seen once; the top ten hold approximately 1%. The sample consisted of PBMCs from the stem cell graft donor, taken from the stem cell graft. These receptors were collected from a human donor who donated a stem cell graft to a child with acute myeloid leukemia. The CDR3 runs from the conserved cysteine through the conserved F or W. The order of the fields is V gene, clone size, D gene, J gene, CDR3 DNA, CDR3 protein. The D gene is left open where the match is weak. Size is stated for part of the rows, as once, few or many counts, or as a class when the clone is expanded.

TRBV27,-,TRBD1,TRBJ2-2,TGTGCCAGCAGTTTCTTGGTCGACAGGGATTCGGTCGGGGAGCTGTTTTTT,CASSFLVDRDSVGELFF
TRBV20-1,-,-,TRBJ1-1,TGCAGTGCTAGAGGGCGGGGAGAGACTGAAGCTTTCTTT,CSARGRGETEAFF
TRBV7-6,-,TRBD2,TRBJ2-2,TGTGCCAGCAGCCATGTAGCGGGGGGGCCGTGGACCGGGGAGCTGTTTTTT,CASSHVAGGPWTGELFF
TRBV20-1,-,TRBD2,TRBJ2-1,TGCAGTGCCCGACTAGCCATAATTGACAATGAGCAGTTCTTC,CSARLAIIDNEQFF
TRBV6-5,few,-,TRBJ1-3,TGTGCCAGCAGTTATAGGGGGGACCCAACCCCAGGAAACACCATATATTTT,CASSYRGDPTPGNTIYF
TRBV7-9,few,-,TRBJ2-1,TGTGCCAGCAGCTTGGCGTCAGGGGGGTTCAATGAGCAGTTCTTC,CASSLASGGFNEQFF
TRBV20-1,-,-,TRBJ2-7,TGCAGTGCAACCACCCAGGCGAACTCCTACGAGCAGTACTTC,CSATTQANSYEQYF
TRBV27,-,-,TRBJ2-7,TGTGCCAGCAGTTCCCGGACCCTCAAACCCTACGAGCAGTACTTC,CASSSRTLKPYEQYF
TRBV20-1,-,-,TRBJ2-3,TGCAGTGCCGTCCCGGCAGGGACGCGGGGCACAGATACGCAGTATTTT,CSAVPAGTRGTDTQYF
TRBV29-1,-,-,TRBJ1-1,TGCAGCGCAGTCGGGGCGGGACGAGGGGGAGCTTTCTTT,CSAVGAGRGGAFF
TRBV10-1,many,TRBD1,TRBJ1-1,TGCGCCAGCAGTGAGCCCGACAGGGCAGCTTTCTTT,CASSEPDRAAFF
TRBV6-5,many,-,TRBJ2-5,TGTGCCAGCAGTTACGGGGAGACGATACAAGAGACCCAGTACTTC,CASSYGETIQETQYF